The present T cell receptor (beta chain) was sequenced within a study of CD8+CD57+ T cells in acquired aplastic anemia. The overall study: On average, sorted CD4+ and CD8+ cells gave about 3.1 ug of DNA.

Patients who underwent sequencing had shown CD8+CD57+ cell expansion by flow cytometry. Genomic DNA acted as the template from which TCR beta VDJ combination and CDR3 sequence profiling were carried out. TCRdb redid the calling of the reads with MiXCR, one entry per CDR3 protein. The sample holds about 58,000 distinct CDR3 sequences, roughly three fifths seen once. Looked up from germline, CDR1 is DFQATT and CDR2 is SNEGSKA (reference sequence). This CDR3 is 15 amino acids long. Trimming removed 1 base from V and 2 bases from J, with 15 bases in between. The sequencing sample was made of sorted CD4+, CD8+, or CD8+CD57+ T cells (not recorded which) from PBMCs. V and J are TRBV20-1 and TRBJ2-7, with D possibly matching TRBD1 (6 bases). This receptor was taken from a human donor with aplastic anemia. The CDR3 protein is CSARAKTGDPYEQYF. The CDR3 DNA is TGCAGTGCTAGAGCCAAGACAGGTGATCCCTACGAGCAGTACTTC.